The rows below give T cell receptor beta chains drawn from one sample of a study of beta chain features in type 1 diabetes. Produced via immunoSEQ multiplex PCR; TCRdb's table is partial and in-frame only. The table records about 270,000 clones, 13% to 15% of them present only once. Sequences were obtained from naive CD4+ T cells from blood. The source of these receptors is a man aged 25-45 years with type 1 diabetes. The CDR3 runs from the conserved cysteine through the conserved F or W. The D gene is left open where the match is weak. Not all rows give a size; the values are once, few, many and, for expanded clones, a class.

clone size: NA; D gene: NA; J gene: TRBJ2-5; V gene: TRBV4-3; CDR3 DNA: TGCGCCAGCAGCCAAGGGGTGACAGGAAGGGAGACCCAGTACTTC; CDR3 protein: CASSQGVTGRETQYF
clone size: few; D gene: NA; J gene: TRBJ2-7; V gene: TRBV14; CDR3 DNA: TGTGCCAGCAGCCAGGTCGGCTACGAGCAGTACTTC; CDR3 protein: CASSQVGYEQYF
clone size: NA; D gene: TRBD1; J gene: TRBJ2-7; V gene: TRBV30; CDR3 DNA: TGTGCCTGGGGGGCCGGGACAGGGACTGGGGAGCAGTACTTC; CDR3 protein: CAWGAGTGTGEQYF
clone size: NA; D gene: NA; J gene: TRBJ2-1; V gene: TRBV18; CDR3 DNA: TGTGCCAGCTCACCCCTACAGGTGGCCGTTTCGTGGGGTGAGCAGTTCTTC; CDR3 protein: CASSPLQVAVSWGEQFF
clone size: few; D gene: TRBD2; J gene: TRBJ2-5; V gene: TRBV7-2; CDR3 DNA: TGTGCCAGCAGCTACCAGGGACTAGCAGGGAGAGAGACCCAGTACTTC; CDR3 protein: CASSYQGLAGRETQYF
clone size: few; D gene: NA; J gene: TRBJ2-2; V gene: TRBV4-3; CDR3 DNA: TGCGCCAGCAGCCAAGACCCCCCAGATAACACCGGGGAGCTGTTTTTT; CDR3 protein: CASSQDPPDNTGELFF
clone size: few; D gene: NA; J gene: TRBJ1-2; V gene: TRBV30; CDR3 DNA: TGTGCCTCCGACGACAGAAACTATGGCTACACCTTC; CDR3 protein: CASDDRNYGYTF
clone size: NA; D gene: TRBD1; J gene: TRBJ2-1; V gene: TRBV18; CDR3 DNA: TGTGCCAGCTCACCGAACAGGGGCCTCGGCTCCTACAATGAGCAGTTCTTC; CDR3 protein: CASSPNRGLGSYNEQFF
clone size: NA; D gene: NA; J gene: TRBJ2-1; V gene: TRBV9; CDR3 DNA: TGTGCCAGCAGCCAGACAGGTTTTCTCGGGTCTGAGCAGTTCTTC; CDR3 protein: CASSQTGFLGSEQFF
clone size: few; D gene: TRBD1; J gene: TRBJ2-7; V gene: TRBV13; CDR3 DNA: TGTGCCAGCAGCCCCCGGGACAGGGCTTACGAGCAGTACTTC; CDR3 protein: CASSPRDRAYEQYF
clone size: few; D gene: NA; J gene: TRBJ2-7; V gene: TRBV14; CDR3 DNA: TGTGCCAGCAGCCACTGGGACACCCCTCCCTACGAGCAGTACTTC; CDR3 protein: CASSHWDTPPYEQYF
clone size: NA; D gene: TRBD2; J gene: TRBJ2-5; V gene: TRBV2; CDR3 DNA: TGTGCCACGCATCGTGGGGGGGTCCAAGAGACCCAGTACTTC; CDR3 protein: CATHRGGVQETQYF
clone size: few; D gene: TRBD2; J gene: TRBJ2-5; V gene: TRBV7-3; CDR3 DNA: TGTGCCAGCTCCCTAGCGGGAGGGTCTGAAGAGACCCAGTACTTC; CDR3 protein: CASSLAGGSEETQYF
clone size: few; D gene: NA; J gene: TRBJ1-1; V gene: TRBV6-5; CDR3 DNA: TGTGCCAGCAGCCCTCCGTTCACCGGTGAAGCTTTCTTT; CDR3 protein: CASSPPFTGEAFF
clone size: NA; D gene: TRBD2; J gene: TRBJ2-1; V gene: TRBV4-3; CDR3 DNA: TGCGCCAGCAGCCAAGATCGGACTAGCGGGCCGTACAATGAGCAGTTCTTC; CDR3 protein: CASSQDRTSGPYNEQFF
clone size: few; D gene: NA; J gene: TRBJ2-7; V gene: TRBV28; CDR3 DNA: TGTGCCAGCCGGAGGTATGGCGAGCAGTACTTC; CDR3 protein: CASRRYGEQYF
clone size: few; D gene: NA; J gene: TRBJ2-7; V gene: TRBV27; CDR3 DNA: TGTGCCAGCAGGGGCGACCACTACGAGCAGTACTTC; CDR3 protein: CASRGDHYEQYF
clone size: NA; D gene: NA; J gene: TRBJ2-7; V gene: TRBV4-1; CDR3 DNA: TGCGCCAGCAGCCAAGGGCTACCAATCTCAGGAAAAAACGAGCAGTACTTC; CDR3 protein: CASSQGLPISGKNEQYF
clone size: few; D gene: NA; J gene: TRBJ2-1; V gene: TRBV2; CDR3 DNA: TGTGCCAGCAGGCGGTGGAGCGAAGAGCAGTTCTTC; CDR3 protein: CASRRWSEEQFF
clone size: NA; D gene: NA; J gene: TRBJ1-5; V gene: TRBV27; CDR3 DNA: TGTGCCAGCAGTAGAGTTTGGAGTAGCAATCAGCCCCAGCATTTT; CDR3 protein: CASSRVWSSNQPQHF
clone size: NA; D gene: NA; J gene: TRBJ2-1; V gene: TRBV28; CDR3 DNA: TGTGCCAGCAGTCCCGGTGGTAGCTCCTACAATGAGCAGTTCTTC; CDR3 protein: CASSPGGSSYNEQFF
clone size: NA; D gene: TRBD1; J gene: TRBJ2-2; V gene: TRBV11-1; CDR3 DNA: TGTGCCAGCAGCTTCAACAGGGGGAGGAGCACCGGGGAGCTGTTTTTT; CDR3 protein: CASSFNRGRSTGELFF
clone size: NA; D gene: TRBD1; J gene: TRBJ1-1; V gene: TRBV28; CDR3 DNA: TGTGCCATCAACAGGGGCACTGAAGCTTTCTTT; CDR3 protein: CAINRGTEAFF
clone size: few; D gene: NA; J gene: TRBJ2-5; V gene: TRBV7-2; CDR3 DNA: TGTGCCAGCAGCCTCGTCCGGGTGGCTTCAGAGACCCAGTACTTC; CDR3 protein: CASSLVRVASETQYF
clone size: NA; D gene: TRBD1; J gene: TRBJ1-4; V gene: TRBV28; CDR3 DNA: TGTGCCAGCACTCCCGGGACAGGGGATAAAAAACTGTTTTTT; CDR3 protein: CASTPGTGDKKLFF
clone size: NA; D gene: TRBD1; J gene: TRBJ1-2; V gene: TRBV23-1; CDR3 DNA: TGCGCCAGCAGTCAATCCGGGACAGGGGATGTCGGGTATGGCTACACCTTC; CDR3 protein: CASSQSGTGDVGYGYTF
clone size: few; D gene: NA; J gene: TRBJ1-1; V gene: TRBV30; CDR3 DNA: TGTGCCTGGAGTGTAAACGTCAACACCGTATGGTTT; CDR3 protein: CAWSVNVNTVWF
clone size: NA; D gene: NA; J gene: TRBJ2-1; V gene: TRBV14; CDR3 DNA: TGTGCCAGCAGCCAAGCGTCAGGGCGGTACAATGAGCAGTTCTTC; CDR3 protein: CASSQASGRYNEQFF
clone size: few; D gene: NA; J gene: TRBJ1-1; V gene: TRBV29-1; CDR3 DNA: TGCAGCGGTCGATTTGGCTCCGTAGCTTTCTTT; CDR3 protein: CSGRFGSVAFF
clone size: few; D gene: TRBD1; J gene: TRBJ2-1; V gene: TRBV2; CDR3 DNA: TGTGCCAGCAGTGGGGACAGCAATGAGCAGTTCTTC; CDR3 protein: CASSGDSNEQFF
clone size: few; D gene: TRBD1; J gene: TRBJ2-3; V gene: TRBV29-1; CDR3 DNA: TGCAGCGCCCAGGGGGCTGGCACAGATACGCAGTATTTT; CDR3 protein: CSAQGAGTDTQYF
clone size: NA; D gene: NA; J gene: TRBJ2-5; V gene: TRBV30; CDR3 DNA: TGTGCCTGGAGTGAGCTACTCCAAGAGACCCAGTACTTC; CDR3 protein: CAWSELLQETQYF
clone size: few; D gene: NA; J gene: TRBJ2-6; V gene: TRBV29-1; CDR3 DNA: TGCAGCGTTAAAGGGTCTAGAACCTCTGGGGCCAACGTCCTGACTTTC; CDR3 protein: CSVKGSRTSGANVLTF
clone size: few; D gene: NA; J gene: TRBJ2-1; V gene: TRBV18; CDR3 DNA: TGTGCCAGCTCACCTCCGGGACTGAGGGACAATGAGCAGTTCTTC; CDR3 protein: CASSPPGLRDNEQFF
clone size: NA; D gene: NA; J gene: TRBJ2-5; V gene: TRBV7-2; CDR3 DNA: TGTGCCAGCAGCGGGCGTCTGGTAGGGACCCAGTACTTC; CDR3 protein: CASSGRLVGTQYF
clone size: few; D gene: NA; J gene: TRBJ2-2; V gene: TRBV5-4; CDR3 DNA: TGTGCCAGCAGCTTGGGGGAAACAGGATCGAACACCGGGGAGCTGTTTTTT; CDR3 protein: CASSLGETGSNTGELFF
clone size: NA; D gene: NA; J gene: TRBJ2-7; V gene: TRBV18; CDR3 DNA: TGTGCCAGCTCACCGGAACTAGTTGACGAGCAGTACTTC; CDR3 protein: CASSPELVDEQYF
clone size: few; D gene: TRBD2; J gene: TRBJ2-3; V gene: TRBV19; CDR3 DNA: TGTGCCAGTAGTGGTAGGACTAGCGGGAGCATATATACGCAGTATTTT; CDR3 protein: CASSGRTSGSIYTQYF
clone size: few; D gene: NA; J gene: TRBJ2-6; V gene: TRBV6-6; CDR3 DNA: TGTGCCAGCAGTTCCAGTGGCGGGGCTGGGGCCAACGTCCTGACTTTC; CDR3 protein: CASSSSGGAGANVLTF
clone size: NA; D gene: NA; J gene: TRBJ2-1; V gene: TRBV2; CDR3 DNA: TGTGCCAGCAGAGGACTATCCTACAATGAGCAGTTCTTC; CDR3 protein: CASRGLSYNEQFF
clone size: NA; D gene: TRBD1; J gene: TRBJ1-2; V gene: TRBV9; CDR3 DNA: TGTGCCAGCAGCACCGGGACAGGGGATCGCTACACCTTC; CDR3 protein: CASSTGTGDRYTF
clone size: once; D gene: NA; J gene: TRBJ1-5; V gene: TRBV14; CDR3 DNA: TGTGCCAGCAGCCAGAGGACAGATCAGCCCCAGCATTTT; CDR3 protein: CASSQRTDQPQHF
clone size: few; D gene: NA; J gene: TRBJ1-1; V gene: TRBV18; CDR3 DNA: TGTGCCAGCTCACCATCGTTCAGGGGGAACACTGAAGCTTTCTTT; CDR3 protein: CASSPSFRGNTEAFF
clone size: few; D gene: TRBD2; J gene: TRBJ2-7; V gene: TRBV28; CDR3 DNA: TGTGCCAGTACGACCGGGACTAATACCTACGAGCAGTACTTC; CDR3 protein: CASTTGTNTYEQYF
clone size: NA; D gene: TRBD2; J gene: TRBJ2-1; V gene: TRBV4-1; CDR3 DNA: TGCGCCAGCAGCCATGGGACTAACGGCAATGAGCAGTTCTTC; CDR3 protein: CASSHGTNGNEQFF
clone size: NA; D gene: TRBD1; J gene: TRBJ1-1; V gene: TRBV18; CDR3 DNA: TGTGCCAGCTCCCCCTCTCTGACAGGGGCTATCACTGAAGCTTTCTTT; CDR3 protein: CASSPSLTGAITEAFF
clone size: few; D gene: NA; J gene: TRBJ2-5; V gene: TRBV7-8; CDR3 DNA: TGTGCCAGCAGCCGACAGATCCAAGAGACCCAGTACTTC; CDR3 protein: CASSRQIQETQYF
clone size: NA; D gene: NA; J gene: TRBJ2-1; V gene: TRBV7-2; CDR3 DNA: TGTGCCAGCAGCTTCCAGGGCTATGAGCAGTTCTTC; CDR3 protein: CASSFQGYEQFF
clone size: few; D gene: TRBD2; J gene: TRBJ2-2; V gene: TRBV2; CDR3 DNA: TGTGCCAGCAGTCGGAGACTAGCGAGTTCGACCGGGGAGCTGTTTTTT; CDR3 protein: CASSRRLASSTGELFF
clone size: NA; D gene: TRBD1; J gene: TRBJ2-2; V gene: TRBV29-1; CDR3 DNA: TGCAGCGTTGCACAGGGGGCCGGGGAGCTGTTTTTT; CDR3 protein: CSVAQGAGELFF
clone size: few; D gene: TRBD2; J gene: TRBJ2-5; V gene: TRBV18; CDR3 DNA: TGTGCCAGCTCAGCAACGGGGGGAATAGAGACCCAGTACTTC; CDR3 protein: CASSATGGIETQYF
clone size: few; D gene: NA; J gene: TRBJ2-5; V gene: TRBV7-2; CDR3 DNA: TGTGCCAGCAGCTCTCGTTCCGGTACCCAGTACTTC; CDR3 protein: CASSSRSGTQYF
clone size: few; D gene: TRBD2; J gene: TRBJ2-5; V gene: TRBV9; CDR3 DNA: TGTGCCAGCAGCGTAGGGGGACTAAACCAAGAGACCCAGTACTTC; CDR3 protein: CASSVGGLNQETQYF
clone size: few; D gene: NA; J gene: TRBJ1-2; V gene: TRBV5-1; CDR3 DNA: TGCGCCAGCAGCTTGGCCCCAGGGGCCTATGGCTACACCTTC; CDR3 protein: CASSLAPGAYGYTF
clone size: NA; D gene: NA; J gene: TRBJ1-5; V gene: TRBV4-1; CDR3 DNA: TGCGCCAGCAGCCAAGACGGCGTGGGGGCCTTTAGCAATCAGCCCCAGCATTTT; CDR3 protein: CASSQDGVGAFSNQPQHF
clone size: few; D gene: TRBD2; J gene: TRBJ2-5; V gene: TRBV9; CDR3 DNA: TGTGCCAGCAGCGTCGGGCTAGCGGGGCACCAGTACTTC; CDR3 protein: CASSVGLAGHQYF
clone size: few; D gene: NA; J gene: TRBJ2-5; V gene: TRBV5-4; CDR3 DNA: TGTGCCAGCAGCTTGGCCTCGGGGGAGACCCAGTACTTC; CDR3 protein: CASSLASGETQYF
clone size: few; D gene: NA; J gene: TRBJ2-2; V gene: TRBV5-1; CDR3 DNA: TGCGCCAGCAGCAGGGAGGCCGGGGAGCTGTTTTTT; CDR3 protein: CASSREAGELFF
clone size: NA; D gene: NA; J gene: TRBJ2-7; V gene: TRBV11-2; CDR3 DNA: TGTGCCAGCAGCCGTAGCTACGAGCAGTACTTC; CDR3 protein: CASSRSYEQYF
clone size: NA; D gene: NA; J gene: TRBJ2-2; V gene: TRBV19; CDR3 DNA: TGTGCCAGTAGTCCTTCCGAGACCGCGGAGACCGGGGAGCTGTTTTTT; CDR3 protein: CASSPSETAETGELFF